This T cell receptor (beta chain) is from a study of blood T cell repertoires in COVID-19. Study-level background: The United States, Italy and Spain supplied acute and convalescent COVID-19 samples. T cells, B-cell-depleted T cells, or PBMCs supplied cDNA or gDNA.

The CDR3 is 14 amino acids. V lost 3 bases to trimming and J lost 6 bases, with 14 bases between them. The germline V gene has CDR1 SEHNR and CDR2 FQNEAQ (reference sequence). Generated by immunoSEQ multiplex PCR, the TCRdb table keeps only in-frame clones and is missing some. The table lists about 120,000 clones, 85% to 90% of them singletons. This clone has more than one count but fewer than ten. This sequence was found in a man aged 55 to 69 with COVID-19, enrolled during active disease. The sample was peripheral blood. The V and J genes are TRBV7-9 and TRBJ1-1; D unclear. As DNA, the CDR3 is TGTGCCAGCAGCTTTCGGGGTCCAGCCCCTGAAGCTTTCTTT. It specifies CASSFRGPAPEAFF.